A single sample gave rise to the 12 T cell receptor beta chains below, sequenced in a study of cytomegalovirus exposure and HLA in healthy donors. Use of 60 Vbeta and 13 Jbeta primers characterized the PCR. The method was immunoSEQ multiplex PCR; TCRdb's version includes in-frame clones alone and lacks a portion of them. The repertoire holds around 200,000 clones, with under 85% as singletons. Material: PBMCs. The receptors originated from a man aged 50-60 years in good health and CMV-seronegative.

The CDR3 is CASSRGKSYEQYF. DNA of the CDR3: TGTGCCAGCAGCAGGGGCAAGTCCTACGAGCAGTACTTC. J is TRBJ2-7 and V is TRBV21-1; the D call in the table, TRBD1, was not verified against the DNA. TRBV21-1 is a pseudogene. The CDR3 consists of 13 residues.

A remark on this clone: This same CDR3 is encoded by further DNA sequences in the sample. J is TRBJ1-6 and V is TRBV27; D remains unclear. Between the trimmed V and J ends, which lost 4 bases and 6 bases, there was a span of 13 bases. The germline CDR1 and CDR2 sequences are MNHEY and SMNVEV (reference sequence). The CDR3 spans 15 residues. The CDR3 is CASSYAGFRNSPLHF. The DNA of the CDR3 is TGTGCCAGCAGTTACGCGGGCTTCCGTAATTCACCCCTCCACTTT.

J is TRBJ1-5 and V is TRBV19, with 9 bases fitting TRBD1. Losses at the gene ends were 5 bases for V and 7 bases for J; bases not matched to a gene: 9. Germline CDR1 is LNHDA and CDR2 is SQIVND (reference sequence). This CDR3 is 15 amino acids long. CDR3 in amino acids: CASSPGTGSAQPQHF. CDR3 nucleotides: TGTGCCAGTAGTCCGGGGACAGGGTCGGCGCAGCCCCAGCATTTT.

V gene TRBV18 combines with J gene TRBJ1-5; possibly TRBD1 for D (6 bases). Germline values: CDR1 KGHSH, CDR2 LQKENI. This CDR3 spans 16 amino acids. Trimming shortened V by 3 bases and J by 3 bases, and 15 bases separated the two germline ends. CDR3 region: CASSPGAAGDNQPQHF. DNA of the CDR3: TGTGCCAGCTCACCCGGCGCGGCAGGGGACAATCAGCCCCAGCATTTT. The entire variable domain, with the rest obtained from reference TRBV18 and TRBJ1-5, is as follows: NAGVMQNPRHLVRRRGQEARLRCSPMKGHSHVYWYRQLPEEGLKFMVYLQKENIIDESGMPKERFSAEFPKEGPSILRIQQVVRGDSAAYFCASSPGAAGDNQPQHFGDGTRLSIL.

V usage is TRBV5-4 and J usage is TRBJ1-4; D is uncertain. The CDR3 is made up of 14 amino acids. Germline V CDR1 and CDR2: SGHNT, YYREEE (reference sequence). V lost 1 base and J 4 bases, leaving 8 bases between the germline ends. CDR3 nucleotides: TGTGCCAGCAGCTTGCGGGGAGTTAATGAAAAACTGTTTTTT. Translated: CASSLRGVNEKLFF.

CDR3 bases: TGTGCCAGCAGCGTAGGAATAAACTCTAACTATGGCTACACCTTC. It specifies CASSVGINSNYGYTF. The chain carries TRBV9 and TRBJ1-2, with D uncertain. The CDR3 contains 15 residues. Trimming removed 0 bases from V and 0 bases from J, with 9 bases in between. Germline CDR1 is SGDLS and CDR2 is YYNGEE.

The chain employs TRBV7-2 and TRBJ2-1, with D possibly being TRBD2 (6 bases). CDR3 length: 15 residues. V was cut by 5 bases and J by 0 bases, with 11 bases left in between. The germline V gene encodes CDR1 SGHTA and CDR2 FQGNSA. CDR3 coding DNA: TGTGCCAGCAGCCTCGACGGGGGCTCCTACAATGAGCAGTTCTTC. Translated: CASSLDGGSYNEQFF. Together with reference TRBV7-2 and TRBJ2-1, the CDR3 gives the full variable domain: GAGVSQSPSNKVTEKGKDVELRCDPISGHTALYWYRQSLGQGLEFLIYFQGNSAPDKSGLPSDRFSAERTGGSVSTLTIQRTQQEDSAVYLCASSLDGGSYNEQFFGPGTRLTVL.

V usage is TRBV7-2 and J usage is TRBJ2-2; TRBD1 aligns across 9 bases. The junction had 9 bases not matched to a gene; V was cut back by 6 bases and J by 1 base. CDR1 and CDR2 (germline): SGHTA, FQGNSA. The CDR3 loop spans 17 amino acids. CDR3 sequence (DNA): TGTGCCAGCAGTTTTACTCGGGACAGGGTGAACACCGGGGAGCTGTTTTTT. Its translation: CASSFTRDRVNTGELFF.

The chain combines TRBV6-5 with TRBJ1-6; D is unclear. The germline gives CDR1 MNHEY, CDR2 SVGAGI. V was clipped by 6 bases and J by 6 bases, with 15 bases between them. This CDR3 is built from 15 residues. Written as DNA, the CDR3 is TGTGCCAGCAGACGGGGTCGGGCCTCTAATTCACCCCTCCACTTT. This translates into CASRRGRASNSPLHF.

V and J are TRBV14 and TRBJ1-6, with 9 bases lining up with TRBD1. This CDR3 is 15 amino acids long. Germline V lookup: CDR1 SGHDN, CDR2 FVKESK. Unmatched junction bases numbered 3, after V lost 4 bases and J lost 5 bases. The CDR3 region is CASSRDRVNNSPLHF. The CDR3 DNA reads TGTGCCAGCAGCCGGGACAGGGTTAATAATTCACCCCTCCACTTT.

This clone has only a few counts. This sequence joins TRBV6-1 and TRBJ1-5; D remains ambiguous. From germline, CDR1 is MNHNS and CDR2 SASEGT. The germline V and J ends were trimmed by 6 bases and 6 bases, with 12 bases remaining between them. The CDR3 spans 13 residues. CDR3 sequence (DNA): TGTGCCAGCAGACAGTCATCGAGTCAGCCCCAGCATTTT. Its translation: CASRQSSSQPQHF.

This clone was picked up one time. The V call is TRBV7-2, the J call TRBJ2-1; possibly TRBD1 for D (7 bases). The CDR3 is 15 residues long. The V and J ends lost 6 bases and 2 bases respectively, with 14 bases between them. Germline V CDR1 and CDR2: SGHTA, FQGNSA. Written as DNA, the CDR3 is TGTGCCAGCAGTCCCGCGGGACAGCCCTACAATGAGCAGTTCTTC. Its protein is CASSPAGQPYNEQFF.